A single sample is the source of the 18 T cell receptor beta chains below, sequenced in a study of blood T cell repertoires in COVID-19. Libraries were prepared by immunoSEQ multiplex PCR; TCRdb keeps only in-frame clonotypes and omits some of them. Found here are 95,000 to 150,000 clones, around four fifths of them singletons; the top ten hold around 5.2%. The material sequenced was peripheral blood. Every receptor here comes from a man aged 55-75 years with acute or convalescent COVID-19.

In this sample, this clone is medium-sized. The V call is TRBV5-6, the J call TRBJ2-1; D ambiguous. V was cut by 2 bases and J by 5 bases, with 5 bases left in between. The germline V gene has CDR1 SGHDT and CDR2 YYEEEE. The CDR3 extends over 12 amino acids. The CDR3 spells CASSLANNEQFF. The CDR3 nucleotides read TGTGCCAGCAGCTTAGCTAACAATGAGCAGTTCTTC. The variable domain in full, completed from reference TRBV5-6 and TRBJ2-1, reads DAGVTQSPTHLIKTRGQQVTLRCSPKSGHDTVSWYQQALGQGPQFIFQYYEEEERQRGNFPDRFSGHQFPNYSSELNVNALLLGDSALYLCASSLANNEQFFGPGTRLTVL.

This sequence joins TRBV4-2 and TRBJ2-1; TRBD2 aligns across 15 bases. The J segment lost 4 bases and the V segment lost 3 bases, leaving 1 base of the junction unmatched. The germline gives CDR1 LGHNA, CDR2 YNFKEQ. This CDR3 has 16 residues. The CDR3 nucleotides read TGTGCCAGCAGCCAGGGACTAGCGGGGGGTTACAATGAGCAGTTCTTC. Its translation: CASSQGLAGGYNEQFF.

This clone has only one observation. DNA for the CDR3: TGTGCCAGCAGTTTAAGCGGCAGCTCTAACTATGGCTACACCTTC. Protein sequence: CASSLSGSSNYGYTF. The chain recombines TRBV27 with TRBJ1-2; D is uncertain. Germline V gene data show CDR1 as MNHEY and CDR2 as SMNVEV (reference sequence). V gave up 2 bases and J gave up 0 bases, with 10 bases separating them. The CDR3 loop spans 15 amino acids.

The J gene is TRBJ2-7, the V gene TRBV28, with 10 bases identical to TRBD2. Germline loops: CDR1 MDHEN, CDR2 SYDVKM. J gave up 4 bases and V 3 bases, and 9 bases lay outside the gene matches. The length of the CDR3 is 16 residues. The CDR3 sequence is CASSFPSGSLRYEQYF. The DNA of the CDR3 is TGTGCCAGCAGTTTCCCTAGCGGGAGCTTACGTTACGAGCAGTACTTC.

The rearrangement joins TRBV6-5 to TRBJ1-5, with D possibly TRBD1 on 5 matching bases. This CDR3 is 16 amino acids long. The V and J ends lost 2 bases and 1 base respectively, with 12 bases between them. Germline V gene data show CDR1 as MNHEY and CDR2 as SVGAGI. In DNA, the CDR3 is TGTGCCAGCAGTTACACCCCTCCAGGGAGCAATCAGCCCCAGCATTTT. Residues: CASSYTPPGSNQPQHF.

CDR3 bases: TGTGCCAGCAGCGAGGGTAATGGCAATCAGCCCCAGCATTTT. It is translated as CASSEGNGNQPQHF. V is TRBV6-6 and J is TRBJ1-5; no clear D. This CDR3 contains 14 residues. Germline V gives CDR1 MNHNY, CDR2 SVGAGI (reference sequence). V lost 6 bases and J 2 bases, leaving 11 bases between the germline ends.

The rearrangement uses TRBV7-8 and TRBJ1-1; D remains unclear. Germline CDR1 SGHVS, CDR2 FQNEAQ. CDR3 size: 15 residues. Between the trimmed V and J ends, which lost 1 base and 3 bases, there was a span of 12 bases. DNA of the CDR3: TGTGCCAGCAGCTTAGATGCTACCGGGGACACTGAAGCTTTCTTT. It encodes CASSLDATGDTEAFF. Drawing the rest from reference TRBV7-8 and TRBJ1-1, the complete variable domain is GAGVSQSPRYKVAKRGQDVALRCDPISGHVSLFWYQQALGQGPEFLTYFQNEAQLDKSGLPSDRFFAERPEGSVSTLKIQRTQQEDSAVYLCASSLDATGDTEAFFGQGTRLTVV.

The CDR3 sequence: CASSPLVPGANVLTF. DNA for the CDR3: TGTGCCAGCAGCCCCCTAGTCCCTGGGGCCAACGTCCTGACTTTC. The chain is built from TRBV7-9 and TRBJ2-6, with D unclear. Germline V lookup: CDR1 SEHNR, CDR2 FQNEAQ (reference sequence). The CDR3 consists of 15 residues. Trimming left V 5 bases short and J 2 bases short, with 10 bases between. The complete variable domain, with remaining parts taken from reference TRBV7-9 and TRBJ2-6, reads DTGVSQNPRHKITKRGQNVTFRCDPISEHNRLYWYRQTLGQGPEFLTYFQNEAQLEKSRLLSDRFSAERPKGSFSTLEIQRTEQGDSAMYLCASSPLVPGANVLTFGAGSRLTVL.

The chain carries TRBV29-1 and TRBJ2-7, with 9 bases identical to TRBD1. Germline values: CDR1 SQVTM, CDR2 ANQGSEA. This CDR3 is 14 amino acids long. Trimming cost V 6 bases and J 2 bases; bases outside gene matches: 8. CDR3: CSVEAGQGTYEQYF. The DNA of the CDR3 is TGCAGCGTAGAGGCGGGACAGGGTACCTACGAGCAGTACTTC.

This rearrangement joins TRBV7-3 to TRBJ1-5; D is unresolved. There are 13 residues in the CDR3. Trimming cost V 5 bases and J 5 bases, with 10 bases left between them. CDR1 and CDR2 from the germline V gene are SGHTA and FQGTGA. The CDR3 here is CASSPTSDQPQHF. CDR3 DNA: TGTGCCAGCAGCCCAACATCTGATCAGCCCCAGCATTTT.

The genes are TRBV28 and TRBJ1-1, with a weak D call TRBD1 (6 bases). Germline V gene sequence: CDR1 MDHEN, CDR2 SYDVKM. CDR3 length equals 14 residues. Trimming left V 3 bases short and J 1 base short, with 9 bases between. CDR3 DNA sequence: TGTGCCAGCAGTTTGGGACAACGGAACACTGAAGCTTTCTTT. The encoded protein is CASSLGQRNTEAFF.

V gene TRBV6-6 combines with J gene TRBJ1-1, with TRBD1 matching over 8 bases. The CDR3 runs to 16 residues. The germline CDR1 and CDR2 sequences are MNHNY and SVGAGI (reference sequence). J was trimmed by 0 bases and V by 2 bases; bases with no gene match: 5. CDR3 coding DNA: TGTGCCAGCAGTTACGGCTTGGACAGGGTGAACACTGAAGCTTTCTTT. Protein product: CASSYGLDRVNTEAFF.

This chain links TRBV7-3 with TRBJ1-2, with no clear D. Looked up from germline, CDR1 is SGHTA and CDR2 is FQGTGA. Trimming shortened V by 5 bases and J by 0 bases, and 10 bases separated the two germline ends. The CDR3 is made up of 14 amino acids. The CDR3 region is CASSPGGSNYGYTF. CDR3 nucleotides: TGTGCCAGCAGCCCCGGCGGTTCTAACTATGGCTACACCTTC.

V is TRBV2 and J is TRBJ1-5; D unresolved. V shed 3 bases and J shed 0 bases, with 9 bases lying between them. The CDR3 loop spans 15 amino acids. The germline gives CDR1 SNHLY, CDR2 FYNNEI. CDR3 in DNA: TGTGCCAGCAGTGATATAGCCCTTAGCAATCAGCCCCAGCATTTT. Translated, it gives CASSDIALSNQPQHF.

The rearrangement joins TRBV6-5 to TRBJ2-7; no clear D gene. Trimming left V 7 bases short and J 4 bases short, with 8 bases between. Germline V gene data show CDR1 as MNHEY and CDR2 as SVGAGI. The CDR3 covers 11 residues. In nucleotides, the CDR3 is TGTGCCAGCAATCGAGATTACGAGCAGTACTTC. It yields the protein CASNRDYEQYF.

The CDR3 nucleotides are TGTGCCAGCAGCGTGACAGGGAAGGATGAAAAACTGTTTTTT. Its protein product is CASSVTGKDEKLFF. The chain joins TRBV6-5 to TRBJ1-4; 7 bases line up with TRBD1. V gave up 6 bases and J gave up 6 bases; unmatched junction bases: 7. CDR3 length: 14 residues. The germline V gene has CDR1 MNHEY and CDR2 SVGAGI.

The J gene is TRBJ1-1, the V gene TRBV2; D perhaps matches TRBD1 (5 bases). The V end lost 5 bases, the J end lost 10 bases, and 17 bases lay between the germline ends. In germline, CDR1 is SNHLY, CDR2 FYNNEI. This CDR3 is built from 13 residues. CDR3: CASSYPQGAVAFF. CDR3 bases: TGTGCCAGCAGTTACCCCCAGGGTGCGGTAGCTTTCTTT.

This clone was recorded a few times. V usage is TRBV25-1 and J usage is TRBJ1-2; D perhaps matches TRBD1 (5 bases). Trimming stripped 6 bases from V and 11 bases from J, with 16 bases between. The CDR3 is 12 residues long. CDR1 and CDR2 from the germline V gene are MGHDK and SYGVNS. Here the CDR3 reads CASRAGGNHYTF. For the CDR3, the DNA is TGTGCCAGCAGAGCGGGGGGAAACCATTACACCTTC.